This T cell receptor beta chain comes out of a study of blood T cells in healthy people across ages. General observations from the study: Long-lived donors exceeded aged donors in naive CD4+ cells and diversity. It was found that TCR beta diversity correlated strongly with the percentage of naive T cells.

Primed by a sample-barcoded 5' primer and a J-beta primer mix, a second PCR proceeded for 7 to 11 cycles. Sequencing yielded, for each sample, at least 3 million paired-end reads carrying CDR3. TCRdb used MiXCR to reprocess the 5' RACE reads, holding one entry per CDR3 protein. The sample shows roughly 1.5 million distinct CDR3 sequences, 42% of them seen only once. A remark on this clonotype: Its antigen remains unknown.

The clonotype originates from a woman aged 18 to 35 in good health. The material sequenced was blood.

CDR3 nucleotide sequence: TGTGCCAGCAGCCAAGATCAGAGGGGCGGGAGTGAAAAACTGTTTTTT. This translates into CASSQDQRGGSEKLFF. The V gene is TRBV4-2, the J gene TRBJ1-4; a weak D match, TRBD1 (5 bases). Germline V gene sequence: CDR1 LGHNA, CDR2 YNFKEQ. V dropped 0 bases and J dropped 7 bases, with 15 bases sitting between them. The CDR3 sequence is 16 residues long.